These 17 T cell receptor beta chains were sequenced from one sample in a study of identical twins. TCRdb re-derived calls from the 5' RACE reads in MiXCR, one entry per CDR3 protein. The data contain around 490,000 distinct CDR3 sequences, 20% to 25% of them seen just once; the ten biggest clones take up approximately 0.49%. These same data were also listed under a study on yellow fever vaccine responses in identical twins.

The sequenced material came from CD4+ T cells sorted from blood. The receptors come from a woman aged 18-29 years in good health.

This clonotype was found a few times. The chain joins TRBV3-1 to TRBJ2-5; 9 bases line up with TRBD2. There are 14 residues in the CDR3. Germline-derived CDR1 and CDR2 are LGHDT and YNNKEL (reference sequence). V was clipped by 3 bases and J by 4 bases; unmatched bases: 3. The CDR3 loop is CASSQGLALETQYF. The CDR3 DNA reads TGTGCCAGCAGCCAGGGACTAGCCTTAGAGACCCAGTACTTC.

This clonotype came up a few times. V and J are TRBV28 and TRBJ2-2; TRBD2 aligns across 9 bases. The trim removed 8 bases at V and 0 bases at J, leaving 4 bases unmatched. The CDR3 length is 15 residues. Germline V CDR1 and CDR2: MDHEN, SYDVKM. The CDR3 DNA follows: TGTGCCAGCGCTAGCGGGACACCGAACACCGGGGAGCTGTTTTTT. Its translation is CASASGTPNTGELFF.

A few counts support this clonotype. This chain uses TRBV29-1 with TRBJ1-1; no reliable D call. V lost 5 bases and J lost 1, with 5 bases in between. This CDR3 contains 11 residues. The germline gives CDR1 SQVTM, CDR2 ANQGSEA. The CDR3 DNA follows: TGCAGCGTTTGGGGGAACACTGAAGCTTTCTTT. Translation: CSVWGNTEAFF.

This clonotype was recorded a few times. The chain links TRBV12-3 or TRBV12-4 to TRBJ2-1, with D possibly called TRBD1 or TRBD2 (6 bases each). This CDR3 is 15 amino acids long. Trimming removed 6 bases from V and 7 bases from J, with 19 bases in between. The chain's CDR3 is CASSPSGAQGNEQFF. In DNA form, the CDR3 reads TGTGCCAGCAGCCCTTCGGGAGCGCAGGGGAATGAGCAGTTCTTC.

This clonotype has just a few counts. The chain is built from TRBV12-3 or TRBV12-4 and TRBJ1-1, with D unclear. Trimming took off 1 base at V and 2 bases at J, with 11 bases between the two ends. The CDR3 has 15 amino acids. The CDR3 sequence is CASSLGIGINTEAFF. CDR3 nucleotide sequence: TGTGCCAGCAGTTTAGGCATAGGGATAAACACTGAAGCTTTCTTT.

The sample holds a few counts of this clonotype. The chain links TRBV15 to TRBJ2-7; D gene unclear. Germline V gives CDR1 LNHNV, CDR2 YYDKDF (reference sequence). The V and J ends lost 0 bases and 4 bases respectively, with 7 bases between them. CDR3 length: 13 amino acids. The CDR3 nucleotides read TGTGCCACCAGCAGAGAAAGGCAATACGAGCAGTACGTC. Protein product: CATSRERQYEQYV.

The chain combines TRBV12-3 or TRBV12-4 with TRBJ2-7, with 7 bases identical to TRBD2. CDR3 size: 14 residues. The trim removed 5 bases at V and 7 bases at J, leaving 11 bases unmatched. CDR3 protein: CASSTGTKAWEQYF. Here the CDR3 DNA reads TGTGCCAGCAGTACCGGGACTAAGGCGTGGGAGCAGTACTTC.

The rearrangement uses TRBV6-5 and TRBJ2-1; the D gene is possibly TRBD2 (6 bases). The CDR3 is 16 residues long. The germline V gene has CDR1 MNHEY and CDR2 SVGAGI. V lost 1 base and J 4 bases, leaving 14 bases between the germline ends. This chain's CDR3 is CASSYLSGPSYNEQFF. CDR3 DNA: TGTGCCAGCAGTTACTTGAGCGGGCCCTCGTACAATGAGCAGTTCTTC.

This clonotype was counted only a few times. The rearrangement uses TRBV5-1 and TRBJ1-5; 8 nucleotides agree with TRBD1. This CDR3 is built from 15 residues. Unmatched junction bases numbered 8, after V lost 6 bases and J lost 3 bases. Per germline, CDR1 SGHRS and CDR2 YFSETQ. CDR3 nucleotide sequence: TGCGCCAGCACCGATCCAGGGGGCTTCAATCAGCCCCAGCATTTT. Its protein product is CASTDPGGFNQPQHF. Full variable domain (missing parts from reference TRBV5-1 and TRBJ1-5): KAGVTQTPRYLIKTRGQQVTLSCSPISGHRSVSWYQQTPGQGLQFLFEYFSETQRNKGNFPGRFSGRQFSNSRSEMNVSTLELGDSALYLCASTDPGGFNQPQHFGDGTRLSIL.

The chain recombines TRBV3-1 with TRBJ2-1; 7 bases fit TRBD2. The V gene end was trimmed by 4 bases and the J gene end by 2 bases; junction bases not matched to a gene: 11. Germline CDR1 is LGHDT and CDR2 is YNNKEL (reference sequence). The CDR3 length is 17 residues. The CDR3 DNA sequence: TGTGCCAGCAGCCTCCTCCGACTAGCAGGAACCTACAATGAGCAGTTCTTC. Translation gives CASSLLRLAGTYNEQFF.

This clonotype was detected a few times. This chain connects TRBV11-3 to TRBJ2-2; D not certain. The CDR3 runs 16 residues. V shed 5 bases and J shed 6 bases, with 19 bases lying between them. Germline V gene lookup returns CDR1 SGHNT and CDR2 YENEEA. The DNA of the CDR3 is TGTGCCAGCAGCCCCCGTGGGGTTGTAGCCTCCGGGGAGCTGTTTTTT. The encoded protein is CASSPRGVVASGELFF.

This clonotype occurred a few times. The V and J genes are TRBV5-1 and TRBJ2-5; 11 positions match TRBD2. The J segment lost 2 bases and the V segment lost 0 bases, leaving 18 bases of the junction unmatched. There are 21 residues in the CDR3. From germline, CDR1 is SGHRS and CDR2 YFSETQ. This chain's CDR3 is CASSLASLAGGRSSKQETQYF. For the CDR3, the DNA is TGCGCCAGCAGCTTGGCCTCGTTAGCGGGAGGGCGCTCATCCAAACAAGAGACCCAGTACTTC.

The chain employs TRBV10-3 and TRBJ1-2; 10 positions match TRBD1. This CDR3 spans 13 amino acids. After removal of 9 bases from V and 1 base from J, the junction contained 2 bases not matched to a gene. Germline lookup yields CDR1 ENHRY and CDR2 SYGVKD. In nucleotides, the CDR3 is TGTGCCATGACAGGGGGCCGTAACTATGGCTACACCTTC. This codes for CAMTGGRNYGYTF.

The chain combines TRBV3-1 with TRBJ2-1; the D gene is possibly TRBD2 (6 bases). Germline V gene data show CDR1 as LGHDT and CDR2 as YNNKEL (reference sequence). Trimming left V 3 bases short and J 4 bases short, with 16 bases between. CDR3 size: 16 residues. CDR3 in DNA: TGTGCCAGCAGCCATGCGAGACTAGTAGCTTACAATGAGCAGTTCTTC. It codes for CASSHARLVAYNEQFF.

In this sample, this clonotype turned up a few times. The chain couples TRBV4-1 to TRBJ1-1, with D uncertain. Trimming removed 0 bases at V and 0 bases at J, with 8 bases between. Germline assignment: CDR1 MGHRA and CDR2 YSYEKL. The CDR3 is made up of 15 amino acids. CDR3 coding DNA: TGCGCCAGCAGCCAAGATCCCAACATGAACACTGAAGCTTTCTTT. This gives the protein CASSQDPNMNTEAFF.

This clonotype was recorded a few times. The chain links TRBV6-2 or TRBV6-3 to TRBJ2-7, with D possibly TRBD2 on 7 matching bases. Germline V gene lookup returns CDR1 MNHEY and CDR2 SVGEGT. Trimming took off 6 bases at V and 4 bases at J, with 16 bases between the two ends. This CDR3 region has 14 residues. CDR3 sequence: CASSARGAFYEQYF. Here the CDR3 DNA reads TGTGCCAGCAGCGCTCGGGGGGCTTTTTACGAGCAGTACTTC.

This clonotype has just a few counts. The chain links TRBV28 to TRBJ2-1, with 9 positions matching TRBD1. Trimming cost V 4 bases and J 3 bases; bases outside gene matches: 16. This CDR3 region has 19 residues. Germline-derived CDR1 and CDR2 are MDHEN and SYDVKM. Here the CDR3 reads CASSSRTPGQGFVYNEQFF. In DNA form, the CDR3 reads TGTGCCAGCAGTTCCAGAACCCCGGGACAGGGATTTGTCTACAATGAGCAGTTCTTC.